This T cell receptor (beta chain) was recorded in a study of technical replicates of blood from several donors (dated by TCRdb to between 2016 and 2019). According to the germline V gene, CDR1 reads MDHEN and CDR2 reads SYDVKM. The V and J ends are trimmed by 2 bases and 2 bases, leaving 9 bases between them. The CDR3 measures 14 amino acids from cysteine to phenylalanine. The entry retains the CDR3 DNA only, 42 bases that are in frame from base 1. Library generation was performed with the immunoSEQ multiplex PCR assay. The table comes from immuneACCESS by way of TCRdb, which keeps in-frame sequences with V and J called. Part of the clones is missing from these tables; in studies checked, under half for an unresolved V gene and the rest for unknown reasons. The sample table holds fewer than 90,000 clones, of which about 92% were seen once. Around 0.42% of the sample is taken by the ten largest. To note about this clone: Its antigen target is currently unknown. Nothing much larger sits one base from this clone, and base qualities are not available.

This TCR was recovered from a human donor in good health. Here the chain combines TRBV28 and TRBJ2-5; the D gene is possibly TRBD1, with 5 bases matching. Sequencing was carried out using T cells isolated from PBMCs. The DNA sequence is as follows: TGTGCCAGCAGTTTAAGGGGTGGACAAGAGACCCAGTACTTC. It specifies CASSLRGGQETQYF.